Only a few counts were recorded for the clone carrying this T cell receptor (beta chain). Sequencing was performed with immunoSEQ multiplex PCR; in TCRdb, only in-frame clones are kept and a portion is missing. The sample includes about 52,000 clones, around 79% seen only once; the top ten take 3.5% to 4.5%. Described time point: pretreatment peripheral blood. The CDR3 extends over 14 amino acids. V shed 1 base and J 13 bases; nucleotides not matched to a gene: 9. Germline CDR1 SGHAT, CDR2 FQNNGV. The sample is drawn from a study of PD-L1 blockade in urothelial cancer. Study information: Previous chemotherapy exposure amounted to 0 to 3 regimens for patients. Blood drawn 3 weeks (second dose) and 6 weeks after treatment start was analyzed. Median blood clonality was roughly 0.078, with around 77,000 unique TCRs.

This clonotype originated in a man aged 65 to 79 with urothelial cancer. The sample consisted of PBMCs, taken around atezolizumab (anti-PD-L1) treatment. J is TRBJ2-1 and V is TRBV11-2; 8 nucleotides align to TRBD1. The CDR3: CASSLAQGATSQFF. In DNA, the CDR3 is TGTGCCAGCAGCTTAGCCCAGGGGGCTACTAGTCAGTTCTTC.